Listed below are T cell receptor beta chains from one sample, sequenced in a study of T cell responses to AZD1222 COVID-19 vaccine. Here immunoSEQ multiplex PCR was the method, and the copy in TCRdb shows in-frame clones only, minus some. The data contain 100,000 to 150,000 clones, over 85% of them singletons. The sample here was peripheral blood, taken on day 0 of AZD1222 vaccination. The receptors originated from an adult in good health. CDR3s include the opening cysteine and the closing phenylalanine or tryptophan. D genes are given only for firm matches. Clone size is not always given. Where it is, it says once, few, many or a class for expanded clones.

v_call	j_call	d_call	clone_size	cdr3_nt	cdr3_aa
TRBV27	TRBJ2-1	.	.	TGTGCCAGCAGTTTTCGAACCTCAGGGGTAGCCTACAATGAGCAGTTCTTC	CASSFRTSGVAYNEQFF
TRBV30	TRBJ1-2	TRBD1	.	TGTGCCTGGAGTATTACAGGGGTCTCTGGGTATGGCTACACCTTC	CAWSITGVSGYGYTF
TRBV13	TRBJ2-3	.	.	TGTGCCAGCAGCTTCCCCGGGTGGATTACCCCCGGTGAGGGCACAGATACGCAGTATTTT	CASSFPGWITPGEGTDTQYF
TRBV3-1/TRBV3-2	TRBJ1-2	.	.	TGTGCCAGCAGCCTTAACTATGGCTACACCTTC	CASSLNYGYTF
TRBV19	TRBJ2-2	.	.	TGTGCCAGTAGTATTGGGTATACGTCCGGGGAGCTGTTTTTT	CASSIGYTSGELFF
TRBV5-4	TRBJ2-5	.	.	TGTGCCAGCAGCTTGCGGGAGCGAGAGACCCAGTACTTC	CASSLRERETQYF
TRBV7-9	TRBJ2-7	.	.	TGTGCCAGCAGTAGGGAAAGCTACGAGCAGTACTTC	CASSRESYEQYF
TRBV19	TRBJ2-7	.	few	TGTGCCAGTAGTATAGCGGCGGGCTCCTACGAGCAGTACTTC	CASSIAAGSYEQYF
TRBV5-1	TRBJ1-2	TRBD1	.	TGCGCCAGCAGCTTGACAGGGGGCAATGGCTACACCTTC	CASSLTGGNGYTF
TRBV6-5	TRBJ1-1	.	.	TGTGCCAGCAAACAGAACACTGAAGCTTTCTTT	CASKQNTEAFF
TRBV27	TRBJ2-2	.	.	TGTGCCAGCAGTTCGATGGGCGGGGAGCTGTTTTTT	CASSSMGGELFF
TRBV2	TRBJ1-2	.	.	TGTGCCAGTGACAGGCAACATGGGTACACCTTC	CASDRQHGYTF
TRBV5-1	TRBJ1-4	.	.	TGCGCCAGCAGAACGGCGGCAACTAATGAAAAACTGTTTTTT	CASRTAATNEKLFF
TRBV6-9	TRBJ1-1	.	.	TGTGCCCGCCTTGAGAGGCGGGCCGTTGGCACTGAAGCTTTCTTT	CARLERRAVGTEAFF
TRBV18	TRBJ1-6	.	.	TGTGCCAGCTCACCATTGAGTACCAATTCACCCCTCCACTTT	CASSPLSTNSPLHF
TRBV7-2	TRBJ2-7	.	.	TGTGCCAGCAGCTCGCGGCCAGGGACAAGCCCTTCCTACGAGCAGTACTTC	CASSSRPGTSPSYEQYF
TRBV11-2	TRBJ1-1	.	.	TGTGCCAGCAGCTTAGGTAGGAACGTTGAAGCTTTCTTT	CASSLGRNVEAFF
TRBV4-3	TRBJ2-3	.	.	TGCGCCAGCAGCCAAGACCCCGCACTAGATACGCAGTATTTT	CASSQDPALDTQYF
TRBV3-1/TRBV3-2	TRBJ2-7	TRBD1	.	TGTGCCAGCAGCCAAGGGGGTACAGGGGCCTACGAGCAGTACTTC	CASSQGGTGAYEQYF
TRBV20-1	TRBJ1-2	.	.	TGCAGTGCCTGGGGGGGTGCCTACACCTTC	CSAWGGAYTF
TRBV5-4	TRBJ2-7	TRBD2	.	TGTGCCAGCAGCCCAGGACGACCCGGGGGGACCGTTACCTCCTACGAGCAGTACTTC	CASSPGRPGGTVTSYEQYF
TRBV5-1	TRBJ2-3	.	.	TGCGCCAGCAGCTCTAACACAGATACGCAGTATTTT	CASSSNTDTQYF
TRBV11-1	TRBJ2-5	.	.	TGTGCCAGCAGCAAAAATCTAGAGACCCAGTACTTC	CASSKNLETQYF
TRBV27	TRBJ1-1	.	.	TGTGCCAGCGGGGGAGGGTCCACTGAAGCTTTCTTT	CASGGGSTEAFF
TRBV29-1	TRBJ1-4	.	.	TGCAGCGTAGACATCGGACAGTTTAGTGAAAAACTGTTTTTT	CSVDIGQFSEKLFF
TRBV6-5	TRBJ1-2	.	.	TGTGCCAGCAGTTATTCGGGACGGAACTATGGCTACACCTTC	CASSYSGRNYGYTF
TRBV29-1	TRBJ1-2	.	.	TGCAGCTACCATTCGGCAGGGGATTATGGCTACACCTTC	CSYHSAGDYGYTF
TRBV9	TRBJ1-3	.	.	TGTGCCAGCAGCGTAAATAGGGCGGGAAACACCATATATTTT	CASSVNRAGNTIYF
TRBV19	TRBJ2-7	TRBD2	.	TGTGCCAGTAGTACGTCAGCGGGAGACTACGAGCAGTACTTC	CASSTSAGDYEQYF
TRBV30	TRBJ1-1	.	.	TGTGCCTGGACCCCGGGCAACTACGAGGCTTTCTTT	CAWTPGNYEAFF
TRBV28	TRBJ2-5	.	.	TGTGCCAGCAGTTTGTGGACAGAAGAGACCCAGTACTTC	CASSLWTEETQYF
TRBV10-1	TRBJ2-2	TRBD1	.	TGCGCCAGCATCAAGGTTGCGTGGACAGGGGTCACCGGGGAGCTGTTTTTT	CASIKVAWTGVTGELFF
TRBV6-5	TRBJ2-7	.	.	TGTGCCAGCAGTATGCAGGGAGATCTACTTTACGAGCAGTACTTC	CASSMQGDLLYEQYF
TRBV4-1	TRBJ2-3	.	.	TGCGCCAGCAGCCACCCCGAGAATGCCGGGACGAGAATAAATACGCAGTATTTT	CASSHPENAGTRINTQYF
TRBV6-5	TRBJ1-1	.	.	TGTGCCAGCGGACCTGGGGGGGGCACTGAAGCTTTCTTT	CASGPGGGTEAFF
TRBV27	TRBJ1-4	.	.	TGTGCCAGCAGTTTATCAGGGCTCCAGGCGGCCGAAAAACTGTTTTTT	CASSLSGLQAAEKLFF
TRBV15	TRBJ2-1	TRBD2	.	TGTGCCACCAGCAGAGAAGGACTAGGATACTACAATGAGCAGTTCTTC	CATSREGLGYYNEQFF
TRBV5-5	TRBJ1-3	.	once	TGTGCCACCCAGCCCGGTACACACTCTGGAAACACCATATATTTT	CATQPGTHSGNTIYF
TRBV4-1	TRBJ2-2	.	.	TGCGCCAGCAGAGCCCAGAGAGGGGGGGCCGGGGAGCTGTTTTTT	CASRAQRGGAGELFF
TRBV30	TRBJ1-4	.	.	TGTGCCTGGAATCGGGACGGAGAGTATGAAAAACTGTTTTTT	CAWNRDGEYEKLFF
TRBV20-1	TRBJ2-7	.	.	TGCAGTGCTAGTGGTCTAGCGAACGAGCAGTACTTC	CSASGLANEQYF
TRBV2	TRBJ1-2	TRBD1	.	TGTGCCAGCAGGTCTAGGCAGGGGGCGCAGGGTGGCTACACCTTC	CASRSRQGAQGGYTF
TRBV6-1	TRBJ2-7	.	.	TGTGCCAGCAGTGATTCAGGGCAGGGGGGGTTCTACGAGCAGTACTTC	CASSDSGQGGFYEQYF
TRBV7-8	TRBJ2-5	.	.	TGTGCCAGCAGCTTATTAGTAGAACAAGAGACCCAGTACTTC	CASSLLVEQETQYF
TRBV5-1	TRBJ2-1	TRBD1	.	TGCGCCAGCAGCTTTGACAGGGAAGGCAATGAGCAGTTCTTC	CASSFDREGNEQFF
TRBV6-6	TRBJ1-4	.	.	TGTGCCAGCAGTTCTCCCACAACTAATGAAAAACTGTTTTTT	CASSSPTTNEKLFF
TRBV12-3/TRBV12-4	TRBJ2-7	TRBD2	.	TGTGCCAGCAGCGCGACTAGCGGCTACGAGCAGTACTTC	CASSATSGYEQYF
TRBV2	TRBJ2-7	.	.	TGTGCCAGCAGTGGTGGGTCAGGGTTTGGCGAGCAGTACTTC	CASSGGSGFGEQYF
TRBV20-1	TRBJ2-3	.	.	TGCAGTGCTCACCGGGGAGGCACGCAGTATTTT	CSAHRGGTQYF